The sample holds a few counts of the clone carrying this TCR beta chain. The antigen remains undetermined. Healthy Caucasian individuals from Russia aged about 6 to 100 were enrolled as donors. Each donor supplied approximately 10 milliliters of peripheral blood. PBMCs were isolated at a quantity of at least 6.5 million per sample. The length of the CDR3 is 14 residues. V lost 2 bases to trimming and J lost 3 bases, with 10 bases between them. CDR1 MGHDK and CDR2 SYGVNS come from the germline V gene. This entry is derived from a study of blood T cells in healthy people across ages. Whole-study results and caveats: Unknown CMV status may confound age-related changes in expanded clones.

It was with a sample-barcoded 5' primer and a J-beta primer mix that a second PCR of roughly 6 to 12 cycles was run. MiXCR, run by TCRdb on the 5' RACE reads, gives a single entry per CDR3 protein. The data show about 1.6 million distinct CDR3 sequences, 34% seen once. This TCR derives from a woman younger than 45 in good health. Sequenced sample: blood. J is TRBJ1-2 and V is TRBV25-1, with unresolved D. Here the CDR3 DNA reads TGTGCCAGCAGTGAAACTGGCGAGGACTATGGCTACACCTTC. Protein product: CASSETGEDYGYTF.